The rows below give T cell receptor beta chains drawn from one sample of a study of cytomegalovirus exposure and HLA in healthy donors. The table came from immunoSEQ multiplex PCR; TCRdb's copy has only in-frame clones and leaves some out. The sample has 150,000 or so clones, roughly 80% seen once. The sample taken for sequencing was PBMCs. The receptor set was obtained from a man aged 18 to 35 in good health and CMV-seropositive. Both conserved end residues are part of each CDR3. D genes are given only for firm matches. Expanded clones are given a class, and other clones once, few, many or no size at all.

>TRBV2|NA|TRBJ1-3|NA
TGTGCCAGCCTGGGACATCCGCTGGATAGGCCCCTATATTTT
CASLGHPLDRPLYF
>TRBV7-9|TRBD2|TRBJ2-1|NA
TGTGCCAGCAGCCGAGGACTAGCGGGGTTCTACAATGAGCAGTTCTTC
CASSRGLAGFYNEQFF
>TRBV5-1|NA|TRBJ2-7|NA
TGCGCCAGCAGCTTGGACGACAGATACGAGCAGTACTTC
CASSLDDRYEQYF
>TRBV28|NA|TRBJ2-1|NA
TGTGCCAGCAGTTCTACAGGGAGCGGAAACAATGAGCAGTTCTTC
CASSSTGSGNNEQFF
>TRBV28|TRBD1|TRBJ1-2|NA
TGTGCCAGCAGGACAGGGGGTGGCTACACCTTC
CASRTGGGYTF
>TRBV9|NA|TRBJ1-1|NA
TGTGCCAGCAGCCAGAGGGCACTTAACACTGAAGCTTTCTTT
CASSQRALNTEAFF
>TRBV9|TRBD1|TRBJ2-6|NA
TGTGCCAGCAGCGTAGTACAGGGGCATTTGTCTGGGGCCAACGTCCTGACTTTC
CASSVVQGHLSGANVLTF
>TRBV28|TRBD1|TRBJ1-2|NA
TGTGCCAGCACCATAAACAGGGGCTATGGCTACACCTTC
CASTINRGYGYTF
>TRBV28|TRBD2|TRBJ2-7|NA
TGTGCCACAATTCGGCGGGAGCCCCACGAGCAGTACTTC
CATIRREPHEQYF
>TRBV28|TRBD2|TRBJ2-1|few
TGTGCCAGCAATCCCAACTCCGGGACTAGCGTGCACAATGAGCAGTTCTTC
CASNPNSGTSVHNEQFF
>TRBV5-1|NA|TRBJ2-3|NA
TGCGCCAGCAGCCCAGGAATGACCGATACGCAGTATTTT
CASSPGMTDTQYF
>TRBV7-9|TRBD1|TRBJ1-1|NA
TGTGCCAGCAGCAATCCCCGGGACAGGGGGGACAACACTGAAGCTTTCTTT
CASSNPRDRGDNTEAFF
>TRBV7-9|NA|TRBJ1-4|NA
TGTGCCAGCAGCTTAGTAGTTTTCAGGGAGGATGAAAAACTGTTTTTT
CASSLVVFREDEKLFF
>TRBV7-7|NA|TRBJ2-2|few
TGTGCCAGCAGCCGACCAGGGTTTCCCGGGGAGCTGTTTTTT
CASSRPGFPGELFF
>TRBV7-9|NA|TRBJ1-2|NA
TGTGCCAGCAGCTCGGACAGCAACTATGGCTACACCTTC
CASSSDSNYGYTF
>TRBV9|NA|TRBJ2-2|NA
TGTGCCAGCAGCGTAGGACTCGGCACCGGGGAGCTGTTTTTT
CASSVGLGTGELFF
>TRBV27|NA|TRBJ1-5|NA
TGTGCCAGCAGTCCGATAGTGGATCAGCCCCAGCATTTT
CASSPIVDQPQHF
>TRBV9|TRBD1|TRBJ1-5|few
TGTGCCAGCAGCCTCGGGACAGGGGCGAGTCAGCCCCAGCATTTT
CASSLGTGASQPQHF
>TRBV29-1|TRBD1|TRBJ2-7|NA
TGCAGCGTTGAAGGTCACAGGGGCTACGAGCAGTACTTC
CSVEGHRGYEQYF
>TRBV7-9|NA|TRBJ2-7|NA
TGTGCCAGCAGCCTCGGTAGCCAATCCTACGAGCAGTACTTC
CASSLGSQSYEQYF
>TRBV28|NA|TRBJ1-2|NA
TGTGCCAGCACCCGGGACACCTATGGCTACACCTTC
CASTRDTYGYTF
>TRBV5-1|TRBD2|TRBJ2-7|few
TGCGCCAGCAGCTCCTATACTAGCGGGAGGGCCAACGAGCAGTACTTC
CASSSYTSGRANEQYF
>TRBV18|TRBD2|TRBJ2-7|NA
TGTGCCAGCTCACCACAGGGAGGGTACGAGCAGTACTTC
CASSPQGGYEQYF
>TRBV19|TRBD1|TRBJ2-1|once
TGTGCCAGTAGACCCGGGACAGGGGTCTACAATGAGCAGTTCTTC
CASRPGTGVYNEQFF
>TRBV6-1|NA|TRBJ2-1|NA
TGTGCCAGCAGGCCTATCGGACTTAACAATGAGCAGTTCTTC
CASRPIGLNNEQFF
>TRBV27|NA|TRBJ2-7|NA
TGTGCCAGCAGTTTAGTGCCCCTGGACGCATTCGGGGGCGAGCAGTACTTC
CASSLVPLDAFGGEQYF
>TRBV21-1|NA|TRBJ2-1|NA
TGTGCCAGCAGCAAAGTTGATGTGCTAGAGCCCCCGACAAGCGGGTGTGAGCAGTTCTTC
CASSKVDVLEPPTSGCEQFF
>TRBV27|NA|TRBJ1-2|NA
TGTGCCAGCAGTACCTCACAGGGAAACTATGGCTACACCTTC
CASSTSQGNYGYTF
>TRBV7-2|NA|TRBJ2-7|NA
TGTGCCAGCAGCGCCGATGGGAGGCCCACCTACGAGCAGTACTTC
CASSADGRPTYEQYF
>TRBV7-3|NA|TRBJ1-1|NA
TGTGCCAGCAGCGGGGGACAGAACACTGAAGCTTTCTTT
CASSGGQNTEAFF
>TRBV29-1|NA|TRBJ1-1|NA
TGCAGCGTTGTACAGGCAATTGAAGCTTTCTTT
CSVVQAIEAFF
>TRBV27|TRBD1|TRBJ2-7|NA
TGTGCCAGCACCAGACAGGGGGGCACCCTTTACGAGCAGTACTTC
CASTRQGGTLYEQYF
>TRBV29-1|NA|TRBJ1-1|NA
TGCAGCGGGTCTCGCCCTAGGAGCACTGAAGCTTTCTTT
CSGSRPRSTEAFF
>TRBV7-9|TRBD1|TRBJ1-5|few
TGTTCCAGCAGCTCCGACTTTGGCCAGGGGGCGAGGGATCAGCCCCAGCATTTT
CSSSSDFGQGARDQPQHF
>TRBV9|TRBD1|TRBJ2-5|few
TGTGCCAGCAGCGTATGGGACAGGGGGGCAGAGACCCAGTACTTC
CASSVWDRGAETQYF
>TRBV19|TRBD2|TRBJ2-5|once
TGTGCCAGTAGTCCGGAGACTAGCGGGTTTTGGGGAACCCAGTACTTC
CASSPETSGFWGTQYF
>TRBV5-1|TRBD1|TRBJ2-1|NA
TGCGCCAGCAGCTTGGTTACAGGGGTAACCTACAATGAGCAGTTCTTC
CASSLVTGVTYNEQFF
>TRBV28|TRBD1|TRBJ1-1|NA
TGTGCCAGCAGTTTTTTGACAGGGGCACGGAACACTGAAGCTTTCTTT
CASSFLTGARNTEAFF
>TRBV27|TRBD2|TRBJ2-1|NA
TGTGCCAGCCGGGGACTAGCGGGCTCCGGGGGTGAGCAGTTCTTC
CASRGLAGSGGEQFF
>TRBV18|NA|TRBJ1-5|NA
TGTGCCAGCTCACTCTTTGGACCGACGGCAGGGACAAGACCCCCTAGCAATCAGCCCCAGCATTTT
CASSLFGPTAGTRPPSNQPQHF